Listed below are T cell receptor beta chains from one sample, sequenced in a study of blood T cell repertoires in COVID-19. The protocol was immunoSEQ multiplex PCR, while the TCRdb copy is restricted to in-frame clones and leaves out a portion. The sample lists 52,000 or so clones; 84% were seen once. The source material was peripheral blood. Receptor source: a man aged 45-65 years with acute or convalescent COVID-19. CDR3s include the opening cysteine and the closing phenylalanine or tryptophan. D genes are given only for firm matches. Not all rows give a size; the values are once, few, many and, for expanded clones, a class.

v_gene: TRBV7-8
abundance: .
j_gene: TRBJ2-5
d_gene: .
CDR3nt: TGTGCCAGCAGACTAGACCGGGATGGGACCCAGTACTTC
CDR3aa: CASRLDRDGTQYF

v_gene: TRBV9
abundance: .
j_gene: TRBJ1-4
d_gene: .
CDR3nt: TGTGCCAGCAGCGTAGGGAGCACAACTAATGAAAAACTGTTTTTT
CDR3aa: CASSVGSTTNEKLFF

v_gene: TRBV9
abundance: .
j_gene: TRBJ2-7
d_gene: .
CDR3nt: TGTGCCAGCAGCCAAGGGGGAGAGCAGTACTTC
CDR3aa: CASSQGGEQYF

v_gene: TRBV7-9
abundance: .
j_gene: TRBJ2-7
d_gene: .
CDR3nt: TGTGCCAGCACCTATACAGGGAGCGAGCAGTACTTC
CDR3aa: CASTYTGSEQYF

v_gene: TRBV2
abundance: .
j_gene: TRBJ1-2
d_gene: .
CDR3nt: TGTGCCAGCAGAACCACTAGGGATGGCTACACCTTC
CDR3aa: CASRTTRDGYTF

v_gene: TRBV30
abundance: .
j_gene: TRBJ2-7
d_gene: TRBD2
CDR3nt: TGTGCCTGGGAACCCGGGGGGGGTTCCTACGAGCAGTACTTC
CDR3aa: CAWEPGGGSYEQYF

v_gene: TRBV27
abundance: .
j_gene: TRBJ2-7
d_gene: TRBD1
CDR3nt: TGTGCCAGCAGTAAGGGACAGGGCTCCTACGAGCAGTACTTC
CDR3aa: CASSKGQGSYEQYF

v_gene: TRBV7-8
abundance: .
j_gene: TRBJ2-4
d_gene: TRBD2
CDR3nt: TGTGCCAGCAGCCCCTCTGAAGGACTAGCGGGGGCGGGGTACATTCAGTACTTC
CDR3aa: CASSPSEGLAGAGYIQYF

v_gene: TRBV10-3
abundance: .
j_gene: TRBJ2-2
d_gene: TRBD1
CDR3nt: TGTGCCGCCCTGCTGGACAGGGTTGACACCGGGGAGCTGTTTTTT
CDR3aa: CAALLDRVDTGELFF

v_gene: TRBV10-3
abundance: .
j_gene: TRBJ2-3
d_gene: .
CDR3nt: TGTGCCATCAGTGAGTTCGAGATGGGGGGAGATACGCAGTATTTT
CDR3aa: CAISEFEMGGDTQYF

v_gene: TRBV6-5
abundance: .
j_gene: TRBJ2-1
d_gene: TRBD2
CDR3nt: TGTGCCAGCACCGGGGGGGACCAAGGTTCCAATGAGCAGTTCTTC
CDR3aa: CASTGGDQGSNEQFF

v_gene: TRBV9
abundance: few
j_gene: TRBJ1-4
d_gene: .
CDR3nt: TGTGCCAGCAGCGCAGGGGACATTTCAACTAATGAAAAACTGTTTTTT
CDR3aa: CASSAGDISTNEKLFF

v_gene: TRBV4-2
abundance: .
j_gene: TRBJ1-2
d_gene: TRBD1
CDR3nt: TGTGCCAGCAGCCAAGGACAGGGCGGCTATGGCTACACCTTC
CDR3aa: CASSQGQGGYGYTF

v_gene: TRBV6-5
abundance: .
j_gene: TRBJ2-6
d_gene: .
CDR3nt: TGTGCCAGCAGTTATCCAGGGGTGGCTGGGGCCAACGTCCTGACTTTC
CDR3aa: CASSYPGVAGANVLTF

v_gene: TRBV14
abundance: .
j_gene: TRBJ1-1
d_gene: .
CDR3nt: TGTGCCAGCAGCCAAGAACCAGTTTCCGAAGCTTTCTTT
CDR3aa: CASSQEPVSEAFF

v_gene: TRBV5-1
abundance: .
j_gene: TRBJ1-3
d_gene: .
CDR3nt: TGCGCCAGCAGGTTGGCAGGGCCTGGAAACACCATATATTTT
CDR3aa: CASRLAGPGNTIYF

v_gene: TRBV5-1
abundance: .
j_gene: TRBJ2-7
d_gene: TRBD2
CDR3nt: TGCGCCAGCAGCAATGGGCTAGCGGGATACGAGCAGTACTTC
CDR3aa: CASSNGLAGYEQYF

v_gene: TRBV28
abundance: .
j_gene: TRBJ2-5
d_gene: TRBD1
CDR3nt: TGTGCCAGCTCTCCCTCTAGGACAGGGAGAGAGACCCAGTACTTC
CDR3aa: CASSPSRTGRETQYF

v_gene: TRBV29-1
abundance: .
j_gene: TRBJ2-3
d_gene: .
CDR3nt: TGCAGCGTTCCGATGGGGCTTCAGTCAAACACAGATACGCAGTATTTT
CDR3aa: CSVPMGLQSNTDTQYF

v_gene: TRBV5-8
abundance: .
j_gene: TRBJ1-1
d_gene: .
CDR3nt: TGTGCCAGCAGCTCCTTCACGCGGGTCGGGGGTGTCTCTGAAGCTTTCTTT
CDR3aa: CASSSFTRVGGVSEAFF

v_gene: TRBV5-6
abundance: .
j_gene: TRBJ1-1
d_gene: .
CDR3nt: TGTGCCAGCAGCTTGGGCCCACAGAAGAACACTGAAGCTTTCTTT
CDR3aa: CASSLGPQKNTEAFF

v_gene: TRBV13
abundance: .
j_gene: TRBJ2-2
d_gene: .
CDR3nt: TGTGCCAGCAGCACCCGACACGCCGGGGAGCTGTTTTTT
CDR3aa: CASSTRHAGELFF

v_gene: TRBV10-3
abundance: .
j_gene: TRBJ2-7
d_gene: .
CDR3nt: TGTGCCATCAGTGACGCGAGCCCCGACGAGCAGTACTTC
CDR3aa: CAISDASPDEQYF

v_gene: TRBV11-2
abundance: .
j_gene: TRBJ1-2
d_gene: .
CDR3nt: TGTGCCAGCAGCTTCCGGGATTATGGCTACACCTTC
CDR3aa: CASSFRDYGYTF

v_gene: TRBV28
abundance: .
j_gene: TRBJ2-7
d_gene: .
CDR3nt: TGTGCCAGCAGTTCTATGATGGGACAACTCTACGAGCAGTACTTC
CDR3aa: CASSSMMGQLYEQYF

v_gene: TRBV19
abundance: .
j_gene: TRBJ1-3
d_gene: .
CDR3nt: TGTGCCAGTAGTATCAACAGGGAAGTAGGAAACACCATATATTTT
CDR3aa: CASSINREVGNTIYF

v_gene: TRBV28
abundance: once
j_gene: TRBJ2-1
d_gene: .
CDR3nt: TGTGCCAGCCGAGGGGACAACAATGAGCAGTTCTTC
CDR3aa: CASRGDNNEQFF